The clone carrying this T cell receptor (beta chain) was observed many times. With each sample, at least 5 micrograms of total RNA were extracted. A second PCR, run for about 7 to 11 cycles, used a sample-barcoded 5' primer plus a J-beta primer mix. Every cDNA molecule carried a tag from a template-switch adaptor bearing 12 random nucleotides. TCRdb called the 5' RACE reads again in MiXCR, with one record for every CDR3 protein. The sample includes 550,000 to 800,000 distinct CDR3 sequences, 32% of them seen just once. The data were obtained in a study of blood T cells in healthy people across ages. The specimen was blood. The receptor's source is a woman aged 80 or older in good health.

CDR3 in amino acids: CASSWGTGAYEQYF. The CDR3 DNA reads TGTGCCAGCAGTTGGGGGACAGGGGCCTACGAGCAGTACTTC. The chain links TRBV12-3 or TRBV12-4 to TRBJ2-7, with TRBD1 identical over 10 bases. The CDR3 loop spans 14 amino acids. The V segment lost 4 bases and the J segment 2 bases; nucleotides outside the gene matches: 2.